This is a list of T cell receptor beta chains from one sample in a study of early T cells in non-severe SARS-CoV-2 infection. TCRdb passed the 5' RACE reads through MiXCR, listing each CDR3 protein once. The table includes tens of thousands of distinct CDR3 sequences, roughly 4% detected once. Sample: whole blood. The receptors shown here come from an adult who was a healthcare worker with PCR-confirmed SARS-CoV-2 infection or an uninfected control (not recorded which). CDR3s include the opening cysteine and the closing phenylalanine or tryptophan. The order of the fields is J gene, clone size, V gene, CDR3 protein. Part of the rows lack a size; the others show once, few, many or a class for expanded clones.

J gene: TRBJ2-7
clone size: many
V gene: TRBV29-1
CDR3 protein: CSVGRAYEQYF

J gene: TRBJ1-6
clone size: many
V gene: TRBV20-1
CDR3 protein: CSARDAGANSPLHF

J gene: TRBJ1-5
clone size: many
V gene: TRBV30
CDR3 protein: CAWSVLVDQPQHF

J gene: TRBJ1-6
clone size: many
V gene: TRBV10-3
CDR3 protein: CAISSQGTHNSPLHF

J gene: TRBJ2-1
clone size: many
V gene: TRBV11-2
CDR3 protein: CASSTFNEQFF

J gene: TRBJ1-3
clone size: few
V gene: TRBV29-1
CDR3 protein: CSVGDRASRDTIYF

J gene: TRBJ2-5
clone size: medium-sized
V gene: TRBV7-2
CDR3 protein: CASSLSVWGPETQYF

J gene: TRBJ2-2
clone size: many
V gene: TRBV20-1
CDR3 protein: CSASRDWDTGELFF

J gene: TRBJ2-5
clone size: many
V gene: TRBV18
CDR3 protein: CASSQDRNSETQYF

J gene: TRBJ2-7
clone size: many
V gene: TRBV20-1
CDR3 protein: CSATSQREDRYEQYF

J gene: TRBJ1-1
clone size: many
V gene: TRBV6-5
CDR3 protein: CASSYGRGEAFF

J gene: TRBJ1-5
clone size: few
V gene: TRBV19
CDR3 protein: CASTYQLGNQPQHF

J gene: TRBJ1-1
clone size: many
V gene: TRBV28
CDR3 protein: CASRGGGGTTEAFF

J gene: TRBJ2-1
clone size: .
V gene: TRBV7-2
CDR3 protein: CASSAPTWVNEQFF

J gene: TRBJ2-2
clone size: many
V gene: TRBV6-2/TRBV6-3
CDR3 protein: CASSYPEAGTPRTGELFF

J gene: TRBJ2-5
clone size: many
V gene: TRBV28
CDR3 protein: CATLPTGLAGPFQETQYF

J gene: TRBJ2-7
clone size: many
V gene: TRBV30
CDR3 protein: CAWSVPGRGGYEQYF

J gene: TRBJ1-2
clone size: many
V gene: TRBV5-6
CDR3 protein: CASSLGVGDSNYGYTF

J gene: TRBJ1-1
clone size: .
V gene: TRBV29-1
CDR3 protein: CSVETGLNTEAFF

J gene: TRBJ1-5
clone size: .
V gene: TRBV6-1
CDR3 protein: CASSGTGFSDQPQHF

J gene: TRBJ2-7
clone size: .
V gene: TRBV12-3/TRBV12-4
CDR3 protein: CASSTQGEQYF

J gene: TRBJ1-5
clone size: .
V gene: TRBV5-1
CDR3 protein: CASSLSGFQPQHF

J gene: TRBJ2-5
clone size: many
V gene: TRBV10-3
CDR3 protein: CAVKGGRETQYF

J gene: TRBJ2-3
clone size: many
V gene: TRBV18
CDR3 protein: CASSPNIVVGLAGATGTDTQYF

J gene: TRBJ2-7
clone size: few
V gene: TRBV28
CDR3 protein: CASGYKFYEQYF

J gene: TRBJ2-3
clone size: few
V gene: TRBV7-8
CDR3 protein: CASSSSGGGPWDTQYF

J gene: TRBJ2-5
clone size: .
V gene: TRBV5-5
CDR3 protein: CASSSVVVQETQYF

J gene: TRBJ2-7
clone size: .
V gene: TRBV10-3
CDR3 protein: CAISDEVSYEQYF